These 21 T cell receptor beta chains originate from one sample sequenced in a study of beta chain features in type 1 diabetes. Overall study results and limits: Shorter TCRB CDR3s, moderately but significantly so, marked every one of the four CD4+ subsets in Type 1 diabetes patients.

Sequencing targeted expressed TCRB transcripts, as all isolated RNA had been reverse transcribed. Some clones are missing from TCRdb's copy, which holds only in-frame ones; the method was immunoSEQ multiplex PCR. The data hold about 370,000 clones, with roughly a tenth observed a single time. Antigen specificity for these receptors is unknown. The sequenced sample consisted of central memory CD4+ T cells from blood. Receptor source: a man aged 25 to 40 with type 1 diabetes.

On this clone: This sample also contains other DNA sequences that code for the same CDR3. V usage is TRBV5-1 and J usage is TRBJ2-5, with TRBD1 identical over 7 bases. Germline CDR1 SGHRS, CDR2 YFSETQ. Trimming took 1 base from V and 4 from J; bases not matched to a gene: 1. This CDR3 contains 13 residues. The CDR3 coding sequence is TGCGCCAGCAGCTTGACAGGGGCAGAGACCCAGTACTTC. Protein: CASSLTGAETQYF.

The table lists this clone with many counts. The chain recombines TRBV9 with TRBJ2-4; 11 bases line up with TRBD1. Germline trimming cut 4 bases from V and 1 base from J; bases unmatched to any gene: 7. Germline V gene lookup returns CDR1 SGDLS and CDR2 YYNGEE. The CDR3 consists of 17 residues. The CDR3 bases are TGTGCCAGCAGCACCGGACAGGGGGCTCTGGCCAAAAACATTCAGTACTTC. Translating gives CASSTGQGALAKNIQYF.

This clone was seen a handful of times. The chain couples TRBV19 to TRBJ1-2; D gene unclear. The CDR3 totals 14 residues. Deletions cut 5 bases from V and 4 bases from J, with 14 bases between. Germline V CDR1 and CDR2: LNHDA, SQIVND (reference sequence). CDR3: CASSSRSPVYGYTF. CDR3 nucleotides: TGTGCCAGTAGTTCACGGAGTCCCGTCTATGGCTACACCTTC.

This clone was seen a few times. This rearrangement joins TRBV30 to TRBJ2-3; D gene ambiguous. Per the germline V gene, CDR1 is GTSNPN and CDR2 is SVGIG (reference sequence). Deletions cut 1 base from V and 3 bases from J, with 11 bases between. This CDR3 region has 14 residues. The CDR3 spells CAWSGPIGTDTQYF. CDR3 bases: TGTGCCTGGAGTGGCCCTATTGGGACAGATACGCAGTATTTT.

The chain recombines TRBV6-5 with TRBJ1-5; D gene uncertain. The CDR3 spans 13 residues. Germline V gives CDR1 MNHEY, CDR2 SVGAGI. The V end lost 2 bases, the J end lost 4 bases, and 6 bases lay between the germline ends. In nucleotides, the CDR3 is TGTGCCAGCAGTTACGGAAGGAATCAGCCCCAGCATTTT. Translating gives CASSYGRNQPQHF.

This clone came up many times. The chain recombines TRBV5-4 with TRBJ2-1, with no clear D. The CDR3 length is 14 residues. The V and J ends lost 0 bases and 5 bases respectively, with 9 bases between them. Germline-derived CDR1 and CDR2 are SGHNT and YYREEE (reference sequence). The CDR3 here is CASSLVGGDNEQFF. The CDR3 coding sequence is TGTGCCAGCAGCTTGGTGGGCGGAGACAATGAGCAGTTCTTC.

With respect to this clone: At the DNA level, this CDR3 is encoded by other sequences in the same sample as well. This chain connects TRBV5-1 to TRBJ2-2, with 9 bases lining up with TRBD1. Trimming at V came to 4 bases and at J to 5 bases, leaving 3 bases not matched to a gene. Germline V lookup: CDR1 SGHRS, CDR2 YFSETQ. The CDR3 contains 14 residues. The CDR3 loop reads CASSADRGTGELFF. As DNA, the CDR3 is TGCGCCAGCAGCGCAGACAGGGGGACCGGGGAGCTGTTTTTT.

This clone was observed a handful of times. V usage is TRBV25-1 and J usage is TRBJ2-7; tentatively, D is TRBD1 (7 bases). V was trimmed by 5 bases and J by 5 bases, leaving 13 bases between them. The germline V gene has CDR1 MGHDK and CDR2 SYGVNS. The CDR3 consists of 13 residues. CDR3 loop: CASSRRGRDEQYF. CDR3 DNA sequence: TGTGCCAGCAGTCGGAGGGGGCGGGACGAGCAGTACTTC.

The chain is built from TRBV4-3 and TRBJ2-3; no firm D call. This CDR3 region has 13 residues. CDR1 and CDR2 (germline): LGHNA, YSLEER. Trimming removed 4 bases from V and 7 bases from J, with 12 bases in between. In DNA, the CDR3 is TGCGCCAGCAGCCTTGGCAAAGAAAATACGCAGTATTTT. Residues: CASSLGKENTQYF.

This clone was observed a handful of times. This chain links TRBV11-3 with TRBJ2-3; D may be TRBD1 (6 bases). V was clipped by 5 bases and J by 2 bases, with 11 bases between them. Germline-derived CDR1 and CDR2 are SGHNT and YENEEA. The CDR3 sequence is 14 residues long. For the CDR3, the DNA is TGTGCCAGCAGCGGGGACATCGACACAGATACGCAGTATTTT. The encoded protein is CASSGDIDTDTQYF.

Points on this clone: The sample holds other DNA sequences that translate to the same CDR3. The chain couples TRBV19 to TRBJ2-1; D possibly corresponds to TRBD2 (5 bases). Germline CDR1 is LNHDA and CDR2 is SQIVND (reference sequence). The CDR3 sequence is 16 residues long. V gave up 0 bases and J gave up 0 bases, with 9 bases separating them. CDR3 in amino acids: CASSIDRAGSYNEQFF. In DNA form, the CDR3 reads TGTGCCAGTAGTATAGATCGCGCGGGCTCCTACAATGAGCAGTTCTTC.

The gene calls are TRBV4-2 and TRBJ2-7; 7 bases line up with TRBD1. This CDR3 has 18 amino acids. V was pared by 5 bases and J by 0 bases, with 16 bases of the junction left unmatched. Germline-derived CDR1 and CDR2 are LGHNA and YNFKEQ. The chain's CDR3 is CASSLAFGHRGSSYEQYF. CDR3 nucleotides: TGTGCCAGCAGCTTGGCGTTCGGTCACAGGGGCAGCTCCTACGAGCAGTACTTC.

The CDR3 loop is CASSVFNRNEAFF. CDR3 bases: TGTGCCAGCAGTGTATTCAACAGAAATGAAGCTTTCTTT. The chain joins TRBV6-1 to TRBJ1-1; D remains unclear. Germline values: CDR1 MNHNS, CDR2 SASEGT. V was trimmed by 4 bases and J by 7 bases, leaving 13 bases between them. The CDR3 loop spans 13 amino acids.

This clone was seen a few times. The rearrangement joins TRBV4-3 to TRBJ2-3, with 7 positions matching TRBD2. The germline CDR1 and CDR2 sequences are LGHNA and YSLEER. CDR3 length: 16 residues. Trimming cost V 0 bases and J 4 bases; bases outside gene matches: 7. The CDR3 spells CASSQDSRGSPDTQYF. For the CDR3, the DNA is TGCGCCAGCAGCCAAGATTCTCGCGGGAGTCCAGATACGCAGTATTTT.

This clone turned up a few times. This rearrangement joins TRBV4-1 to TRBJ2-1; 10 bases fit TRBD2. V dropped 1 base and J dropped 9; count of bases not matched to a gene: 6. CDR1 is MGHRA, CDR2 YSYEKL, per germline. This CDR3 contains 15 residues. This CDR3 reads CASSQAASGSGEQFF. CDR3 nucleotide sequence: TGCGCCAGCAGCCAAGCGGCTAGCGGGAGCGGTGAGCAGTTCTTC.

This clone came up many times. The chain uses TRBV28 and TRBJ1-1; 7 bases match TRBD1. The germline V gene has CDR1 MDHEN and CDR2 SYDVKM. This CDR3 is 15 amino acids long. V gave up 6 bases and J gave up 1 base; unmatched junction bases: 8. The chain's CDR3 is CASRQQGQKNTEAFF. In nucleotides, the CDR3 is TGTGCCAGCAGACAACAGGGACAGAAGAACACTGAAGCTTTCTTT.

The J gene is TRBJ2-7, the V gene TRBV7-3, with TRBD1 matching over 9 bases. V lost 8 bases to trimming and J lost 5 bases; unmatched junction nucleotides: 10. Germline CDR1 and CDR2: SGHTA and FQGTGA. This CDR3 contains 14 residues. CDR3 sequence reads: CASGSTGGRNEQYF. The CDR3 bases are TGTGCCAGCGGCTCGACAGGGGGGAGGAACGAGCAGTACTTC.

In regard to this clone: Possible read error: a much larger clone is one base away. The CDR3 region is CASSNYNEQFF. As DNA, the CDR3 is TGTGCCAGCAGCAACTACAATGAGCAGTTCTTC. The chain uses TRBV5-4 and TRBJ2-1, with D uncertain. Germline-derived CDR1 and CDR2 are SGHNT and YYREEE (reference sequence). Trimming left V 4 bases short and J 3 bases short, with 2 bases between. The CDR3 is 11 amino acids.

This clone was recorded a few times. The chain recombines TRBV29-1 with TRBJ1-1; the D is unclear. This CDR3 spans 13 amino acids. Germline V gene data show CDR1 as SQVTM and CDR2 as ANQGSEA. V was cut by 6 bases and J by 6 bases, with 17 bases left in between. CDR3 amino acids: CSVTAPNGAEAFF. In nucleotides, the CDR3 is TGCAGCGTCACAGCCCCGAACGGCGCTGAAGCTTTCTTT.

The chain is built from TRBV29-1 and TRBJ2-7; 11 bases fit TRBD1. This CDR3 has 14 amino acids. The V gene end was trimmed by 4 bases and the J gene end by 5 bases; junction bases not matched to a gene: 7. The germline CDR1 and CDR2 sequences are SQVTM and ANQGSEA. CDR3 region: CSVVGTGGKNEQYF. The DNA for the CDR3 is TGCAGCGTTGTGGGGACAGGGGGTAAGAACGAGCAGTACTTC.

This chain uses TRBV29-1 with TRBJ1-1; 7 positions match TRBD1. Germline values: CDR1 SQVTM, CDR2 ANQGSEA. This CDR3 contains 12 residues. Trimming cost V 7 bases and J 6 bases; bases outside gene matches: 8. The CDR3 sequence: CSARRGQAEAFF. CDR3 bases: TGCAGCGCTAGGAGGGGGCAGGCTGAAGCTTTCTTT.